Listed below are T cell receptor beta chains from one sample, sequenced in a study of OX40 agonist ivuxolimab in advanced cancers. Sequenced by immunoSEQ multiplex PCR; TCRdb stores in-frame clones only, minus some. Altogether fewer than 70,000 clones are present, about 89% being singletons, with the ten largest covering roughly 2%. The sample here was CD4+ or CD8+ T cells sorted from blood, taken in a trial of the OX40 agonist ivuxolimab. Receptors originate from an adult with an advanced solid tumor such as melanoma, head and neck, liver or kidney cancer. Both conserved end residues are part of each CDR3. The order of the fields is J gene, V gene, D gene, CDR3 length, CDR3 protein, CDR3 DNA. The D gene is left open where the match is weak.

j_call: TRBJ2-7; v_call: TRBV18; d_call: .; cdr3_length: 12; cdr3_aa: CASSATGFEQYF; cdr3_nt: TGTGCCAGCTCAGCCACAGGGTTCGAGCAGTACTTC
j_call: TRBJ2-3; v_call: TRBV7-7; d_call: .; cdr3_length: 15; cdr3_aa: CASSLEPGYTDTQYF; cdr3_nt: TGTGCCAGCAGCTTAGAGCCAGGTTACACAGATACGCAGTATTTT
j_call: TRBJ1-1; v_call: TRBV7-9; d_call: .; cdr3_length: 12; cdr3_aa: CASSIGPTEAFF; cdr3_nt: TGTGCCAGCAGCATCGGTCCCACTGAAGCTTTCTTT
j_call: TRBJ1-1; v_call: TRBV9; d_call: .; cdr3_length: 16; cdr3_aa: CASSRGTSRGNTEAFF; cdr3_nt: TGTGCCAGCAGCCGGGGGACCTCTCGGGGAAACACTGAAGCTTTCTTT
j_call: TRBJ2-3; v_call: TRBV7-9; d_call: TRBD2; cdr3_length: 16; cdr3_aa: CASSLSGGFFTDTQYF; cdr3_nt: TGTGCCAGCAGCCTCAGCGGGGGGTTTTTCACAGATACGCAGTATTTT
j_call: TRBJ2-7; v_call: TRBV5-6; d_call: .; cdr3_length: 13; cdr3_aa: CASSEGWAYEQYF; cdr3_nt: TGTGCCAGCAGCGAGGGTTGGGCCTACGAGCAGTACTTC
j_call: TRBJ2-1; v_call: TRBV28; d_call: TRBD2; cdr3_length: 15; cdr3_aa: CASSSHSGRGYEQFF; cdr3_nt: TGTGCCAGCAGTTCCCATAGCGGGAGGGGGTATGAGCAGTTCTTC
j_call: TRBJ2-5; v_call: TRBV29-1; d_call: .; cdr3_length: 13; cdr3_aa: CSGGQGVGETQYF; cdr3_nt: TGCAGCGGGGGGCAAGGGGTCGGCGAGACCCAGTACTTC
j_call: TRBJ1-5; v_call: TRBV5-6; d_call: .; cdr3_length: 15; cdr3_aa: CASSQTPGVNQPQHF; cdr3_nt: TGTGCCAGCAGCCAGACCCCAGGGGTTAATCAGCCCCAGCATTTT
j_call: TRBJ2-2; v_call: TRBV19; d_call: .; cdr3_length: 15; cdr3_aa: CASSILQTNTGELFF; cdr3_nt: TGTGCCAGTAGTATATTACAGACGAACACCGGGGAGCTGTTTTTT
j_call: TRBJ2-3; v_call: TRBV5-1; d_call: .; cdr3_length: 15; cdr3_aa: CASSSSRQGTDTQYF; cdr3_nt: TGCGCCAGCAGCTCCTCCAGACAGGGCACAGATACGCAGTATTTT